These T cell receptor beta chains were read from a single sample in a study of T cells in Graves' hyperthyroidism and ophthalmopathy. In TCRdb, the multiplex PCR reads were re-called with MiXCR into one record per CDR3 protein. Among around 450,000 distinct CDR3 sequences listed, around 16% were seen once. The sequencing sample was made of blood. The receptors were sampled from a woman between 18 and 29 years old with Graves' hyperthyroidism. CDR3s leave out the opening cysteine and the closing phenylalanine or tryptophan. A D gene is named only where the DNA matches it firmly.

j_call: TRBJ2-3; d_call: .; v_call: TRBV25-1; cdr3_aa: ASSELQGGTDTQY
j_call: TRBJ1-2; d_call: TRBD1; v_call: TRBV12-3/TRBV12-4; cdr3_aa: ASSLRGLGGYT
j_call: TRBJ2-3; d_call: .; v_call: TRBV20-1; cdr3_aa: SAPPGITDTQY
j_call: TRBJ1-1; d_call: .; v_call: TRBV3-1; cdr3_aa: ASSPPRGVTEAF
j_call: TRBJ2-1; d_call: TRBD2; v_call: TRBV6-1; cdr3_aa: ASSFGRGSSYNEQF
j_call: TRBJ1-3; d_call: .; v_call: TRBV3-1; cdr3_aa: ASGRSGAGNTIY
j_call: TRBJ2-7; d_call: TRBD1; v_call: TRBV12-3/TRBV12-4; cdr3_aa: ASRTGAVYEQY
j_call: TRBJ1-2; d_call: .; v_call: TRBV5-1; cdr3_aa: ASSQDGLPNGYT
j_call: TRBJ2-2; d_call: .; v_call: TRBV3-1; cdr3_aa: ASSPRSNIGELF
j_call: TRBJ2-5; d_call: .; v_call: TRBV7-3; cdr3_aa: ASSLGPGTGQETQY
j_call: TRBJ2-1; d_call: TRBD1; v_call: TRBV3-1; cdr3_aa: ASSQEGGAYNEQF
j_call: TRBJ2-1; d_call: TRBD2; v_call: TRBV24-1; cdr3_aa: ATSDLVTSGKNNEQF
j_call: TRBJ2-1; d_call: TRBD2; v_call: TRBV7-2; cdr3_aa: ASSPLLAGYNNEQF
j_call: TRBJ1-5; d_call: .; v_call: TRBV20-1; cdr3_aa: SALPTQGPNQPQH
j_call: TRBJ1-1; d_call: TRBD1; v_call: TRBV7-9; cdr3_aa: ASSFAGGGRNTEAF
j_call: TRBJ1-2; d_call: .; v_call: TRBV20-1; cdr3_aa: SARESGAYGYT
j_call: TRBJ1-1; d_call: .; v_call: TRBV28; cdr3_aa: ASSSTGRKGTEAF
j_call: TRBJ1-5; d_call: .; v_call: TRBV6-4; cdr3_aa: ASSAGFNQPQH
j_call: TRBJ2-7; d_call: TRBD1; v_call: TRBV12-3/TRBV12-4; cdr3_aa: ASSFGNRGSLYEQY
j_call: TRBJ1-6; d_call: .; v_call: TRBV12-3/TRBV12-4; cdr3_aa: ASSLTTNSPLH
j_call: TRBJ1-3; d_call: TRBD1; v_call: TRBV4-1; cdr3_aa: ASSHGGDRQSSGNTIY
j_call: TRBJ1-1; d_call: .; v_call: TRBV10-3; cdr3_aa: AISESRSNTEAF
j_call: TRBJ2-7; d_call: .; v_call: TRBV20-1; cdr3_aa: SARPRQYSYEQY
j_call: TRBJ1-2; d_call: .; v_call: TRBV29-1; cdr3_aa: SVFMGVYGYT
j_call: TRBJ1-1; d_call: .; v_call: TRBV7-2; cdr3_aa: ASRLAGRAEAF
j_call: TRBJ1-5; d_call: TRBD1; v_call: TRBV6-2/TRBV6-3; cdr3_aa: ASSQDPGTGGRNQPQH
j_call: TRBJ2-6; d_call: .; v_call: TRBV5-1; cdr3_aa: ASSLVGGNSGANVLT
j_call: TRBJ1-5; d_call: TRBD1; v_call: TRBV12-3/TRBV12-4; cdr3_aa: ASRDTGGGNQPQH
j_call: TRBJ1-2; d_call: TRBD1; v_call: TRBV20-1; cdr3_aa: SAKGTGERGYT
j_call: TRBJ2-7; d_call: .; v_call: TRBV2; cdr3_aa: ASRGLSEQY
j_call: TRBJ1-1; d_call: .; v_call: TRBV9; cdr3_aa: ASSVKASNTEAF
j_call: TRBJ2-5; d_call: .; v_call: TRBV7-2; cdr3_aa: ASSLLAWGRETQY
j_call: TRBJ2-2; d_call: TRBD2; v_call: TRBV9; cdr3_aa: ASSVGLAGGLKITGELF
j_call: TRBJ2-7; d_call: .; v_call: TRBV9; cdr3_aa: ASSPRPNVGSGEQY
j_call: TRBJ1-1; d_call: .; v_call: TRBV20-1; cdr3_aa: SARSEGWDTEAF